Sequencing of this TCR beta chain was carried out in a study of technical replicates of blood from a few donors. Assay: immunoSEQ multiplex PCR; the TCRdb copy retains only in-frame clones and omits some. Here the sample spans around 8,000 clones, 85% to 90% being singletons. CDR1 and CDR2 (germline): MNHEY, SMNVEV (reference sequence). The CDR3 is made up of 14 amino acids. The V and J ends lost 5 bases and 3 bases respectively, with 14 bases between them. The gene calls are TRBV27 and TRBJ2-7; D unresolved. The origin of this receptor is a human donor in good health. The sequenced sample was PBMCs. The CDR3 nucleotides read TGTGCCAGCAGTGGAAGCAGGTACCACTACGAGCAGTACTTC. Translating it yields CASSGSRYHYEQYF.